Presented here are 29 T cell receptor beta chains from one specimen sequenced in a study of regulatory T cells in long-lasting Graves disease (dated by TCRdb to the early 2020s). Library prep was done by multiplex PCR. TCRdb names Illumina HiSeq 4000 as the instrument used. To build TCR beta libraries, CDR3 regions were amplified by Arm-PCR using iRepertoire HTBI primers. TCRdb handled the public reads itself, with Q25 trimming in fastp and clone calling in MiXCR, and kept productive beta chains. For every CDR3 protein sequence, its rows merge into one entry that carries the most common genes and DNA. The sample records over 450,000 distinct CDR3 sequences, more than 10% of which are singletons. The ten largest clones represent around 10% of the sample. Sample time point, as interpreted from the label and publication: newly diagnosed GD, antithyroid drugs for less than 3 months. For both TCR sequencing and RNA sequencing, RNA was extracted from PBMCs in TRIzol.

The sample also formed part of further work on T cells in Graves' hyperthyroidism and ophthalmopathy.

This sample comprised peripheral blood mononuclear cells (PBMCs), obtained at new diagnosis, from a patient treated with antithyroid drugs. Receptor source: a young woman with Graves disease. Donor details come from another sample of the same person, matched by shared clones.

This clonotype appeared many times. The chain joins TRBV6-1 to TRBJ1-6; the match to TRBD1 covers 7 bases. The germline CDR1 and CDR2 sequences are MNHNS and SASEGT. J lost 0 bases, V lost 10 bases, and 9 bases had no gene match. The CDR3 covers 16 residues. CDR3 bases: TGTGCCACCACGACAGGGTCTAGCTCCTATAATTCACCCCTCCACTTT. Protein product: CATTTGSSSYNSPLHF.

This clonotype was seen more than once but under ten times. The chain is built from TRBV9 and TRBJ1-1; perhaps TRBD1 as D (6 bases). Trimming pared 3 bases from V and 6 bases from J, leaving 12 bases between. Germline V gene data show CDR1 as SGDLS and CDR2 as YYNGEE. CDR3 size: 13 residues. For the CDR3, the DNA is TGTGCCAGCAGCGCCCTGACAGGTTCTGAAGCTTTCTTT. Protein product: CASSALTGSEAFF.

The CDR3, as DNA: TGTGCCAGCAGCTCGCAGCCCCACTCTGGAAACACCATATATTTT. This encodes CASSSQPHSGNTIYF. The V gene is TRBV3-1, the J gene TRBJ1-3, with D unclear. The CDR3 has 15 amino acids. CDR1 and CDR2 (germline): LGHDT, YNNKEL (reference sequence). Trimming removed 5 bases at V and 0 bases at J, with 11 bases between.

This clonotype was counted ten times or more. The chain recombines TRBV19 with TRBJ2-1, with TRBD1 matching over 7 bases. This CDR3 comprises 16 residues. The germline gives CDR1 LNHDA, CDR2 SQIVND (reference sequence). Trimming took 1 base from V and 2 from J; bases not matched to a gene: 5. DNA of the CDR3: TGTGCCAGTAGTATAGTTGCCAGGGGGACCTACAATGAGCAGTTCTTC. Its protein is CASSIVARGTYNEQFF.

The chain carries TRBV9 and TRBJ2-7; D possibly corresponds to TRBD2 (6 bases). The CDR3 is 15 residues long. Deletions cut 0 bases from V and 4 bases from J, with 14 bases between. Germline V CDR1 and CDR2: SGDLS, YYNGEE. CDR3 sequence (DNA): TGTGCCAGCAGCGTAGAGGGACTGAGTGTTTACGAGCAGTACTTC. Its translation is CASSVEGLSVYEQYF.

The chain employs TRBV6-2 or TRBV6-3 and TRBJ2-6; D unclear. The CDR3 spans 15 residues. Trimming cost V 7 bases and J 0 bases, with 10 bases left between them. CDR1 and CDR2 from the germline V gene are MNHEY and SVGEGT. In DNA, the CDR3 is TGTGCCAGCACCGCAGGCTTCTCTGGGGCCAACGTCCTGACTTTC. Protein: CASTAGFSGANVLTF.

The rearrangement uses TRBV12-3 or TRBV12-4 and TRBJ2-2, with 7 bases identical to TRBD2. The V and J ends lost 8 bases and 6 bases, in that order; junction bases with no gene match: 18. The CDR3 is 17 amino acids. The CDR3 region is CASGRENMLIWSGELFF. The CDR3 bases are TGTGCCAGCGGGAGGGAGAACATGCTGATTTGGTCCGGGGAGCTGTTTTTT.

This clonotype came up many times. CDR3 protein: CASSSTSSYNSPLHF. The CDR3 DNA reads as TGTGCCAGCAGTTCCACGAGCTCCTATAATTCACCCCTCCACTTT. The genes are TRBV7-2 and TRBJ1-6; D is unclear. CDR3 length: 15 amino acids. V lost 6 bases to trimming and J lost 0 bases, with 9 bases between them. The V gene's germline CDR1 is SGHTA and CDR2 FQGNSA.

This clonotype has a count of ten or more. CDR3 amino acids: CASSYRGATNEKLFF. DNA for the CDR3: TGTGCCAGCAGCTACAGGGGCGCAACTAATGAAAAACTGTTTTTT. The chain uses TRBV11-3 and TRBJ1-4; 7 nucleotides agree with TRBD1. Germline V gene sequence: CDR1 SGHNT, CDR2 YENEEA. There are 15 residues in the CDR3. After removal of 4 bases from V and 0 bases from J, the junction contained 2 bases not matched to a gene.

The genes are TRBV7-2 and TRBJ2-1; D call uncertain. The CDR3 is 12 amino acids. Germline assignment: CDR1 SGHTA and CDR2 FQGNSA. V was pared by 2 bases and J by 5 bases, with 4 bases between. CDR3 in DNA: TGTGCCAGCAGCTTACAGGACAATGAGCAGTTCTTC. This gives the protein CASSLQDNEQFF. The variable domain in full, with the rest retrieved from reference TRBV7-2 and TRBJ2-1, is GAGVSQSPSNKVTEKGKDVELRCDPISGHTALYWYRQSLGQGLEFLIYFQGNSAPDKSGLPSDRFSAERTGGSVSTLTIQRTQQEDSAVYLCASSLQDNEQFFGPGTRLTVL.

This clonotype was picked up a small number of times. This chain links TRBV4-1 with TRBJ1-2; D might be TRBD1 (5 bases). CDR3 length: 15 residues. The ends were cut back, 1 base at V and 6 bases at J, with 15 bases in the middle. Germline loops: CDR1 MGHRA, CDR2 YSYEKL. In nucleotides, the CDR3 is TGCGCCAGCAGCCAAGTCGGGGGGACGTCGGATGGCTACACCTTC. Amino acids: CASSQVGGTSDGYTF.

This chain links TRBV19 with TRBJ1-5; D not resolved. This CDR3 is built from 12 residues. V gave up 5 bases and J gave up 8 bases, with 10 bases separating them. The germline CDR1 and CDR2 sequences are LNHDA and SQIVND (reference sequence). The CDR3 sequence is CASSPLRKPQHF. The CDR3 DNA sequence: TGTGCCAGTAGTCCACTCCGGAAGCCCCAGCATTTT.

This chain joins TRBV7-9 and TRBJ1-2; D is uncertain. V shed 0 bases and J shed 4 bases, with 21 bases lying between them. Germline loops: CDR1 SEHNR, CDR2 FQNEAQ (reference sequence). The CDR3 covers 18 residues. CDR3 loop: CASSLAPLISLLGYGYTF. CDR3 in DNA: TGTGCCAGCAGCTTAGCGCCGTTGATCAGCCTCCTGGGCTATGGCTACACCTTC.

This clonotype was observed a few times. The CDR3 DNA follows: TGTGCCAGCAGCGAAAGGAGGACCTTCTCTGGAAACACCATATATTTT. Its protein product is CASSERRTFSGNTIYF. V is TRBV12-3 or TRBV12-4 and J is TRBJ1-3; D gene ambiguous. The CDR3 covers 16 residues. Trimming left V 6 bases short and J 0 bases short, with 15 bases between.

V is TRBV7-8 and J is TRBJ2-1, with 11 bases that match TRBD2. V shed 3 bases, J shed 10 bases, and the junction held 8 bases outside the gene matches. Germline V gene lookup returns CDR1 SGHVS and CDR2 FQNEAQ. This CDR3 spans 15 amino acids. This CDR3 is CASSFLAGGFNEQFF. The CDR3 region has the DNA TGTGCCAGCAGCTTTCTAGCGGGAGGTTTTAACGAGCAGTTCTTC.

Many counts were recorded for this clonotype. The genes are TRBV27 and TRBJ2-2; D possibly corresponds to TRBD1 (6 bases). The CDR3 has 16 amino acids. In germline, CDR1 is MNHEY, CDR2 SMNVEV (reference sequence). V was shortened by 5 bases and J by 4 bases, with 17 bases between the two germline ends. CDR3: CASSKLYRVGTGELFF. CDR3 sequence (DNA): TGTGCCAGCAGTAAACTCTACAGGGTGGGCACCGGGGAGCTGTTTTTT.

This clonotype has at least ten counts. The chain recombines TRBV18 with TRBJ1-5; no definite D call. This CDR3 region has 14 residues. Germline V CDR1 and CDR2: KGHSH, LQKENI. V was cut by 4 bases and J by 1 base, with 8 bases left in between. The DNA for the CDR3 is TGTGCCAGCTCACTCCGAAGGAGCAATCAGCCCCAGCATTTT. This translates into CASSLRRSNQPQHF.

This clonotype was recorded at least ten times. CDR3 nucleotides: TGTGCCAGCAGCGTGGGGACTAGCGGGTCTACCGGGGAGCTGTTTTTT. The encoded protein is CASSVGTSGSTGELFF. This chain connects TRBV9 to TRBJ2-2; TRBD2 matches 12 bases. The germline CDR1 and CDR2 sequences are SGDLS and YYNGEE. The CDR3 spans 16 residues. With 2 bases clipped from V and 5 bases from J, the junction kept 4 bases outside the gene matches. Drawing the rest from reference TRBV9 and TRBJ2-2, the complete variable domain is DSGVTQTPKHLITATGQRVTLRCSPRSGDLSVYWYQQSLDQGLQFLIQYYNGEERAKGNILERFSAQQFPDLHSELNLSSLELGDSALYFCASSVGTSGSTGELFFGEGSRLTVL.

This clonotype showed up just a few times. The chain recombines TRBV6-1 with TRBJ1-2; D gene ambiguous. V gave up 5 bases and J gave up 2 bases, with 6 bases separating them. Germline CDR1 and CDR2: MNHNS and SASEGT. The CDR3 loop spans 12 amino acids. CDR3 loop: CASSSTNYGYTF. CDR3 nucleotides: TGTGCCAGCAGTAGCACCAACTATGGCTACACCTTC.

This clonotype has ten or more counts. This rearrangement joins TRBV5-1 to TRBJ2-2; 8 nucleotides align to TRBD1. The CDR3 totals 16 residues. CDR1 and CDR2 from the germline V gene are SGHRS and YFSETQ. V shed 0 bases and J 1 base; nucleotides not matched to a gene: 2. DNA of the CDR3: TGCGCCAGCAGCTTGGCCGGGACAGGGAACACCGGGGAGCTGTTTTTT. This sequence encodes CASSLAGTGNTGELFF.

The gene calls are TRBV19 and TRBJ2-1; 8 bases match TRBD2. V dropped 6 bases and J dropped 0; count of bases not matched to a gene: 7. CDR3 length equals 16 residues. Germline-derived CDR1 and CDR2 are LNHDA and SQIVND (reference sequence). Here the CDR3 reads CASRGGRSVSYNEQFF. The CDR3 bases are TGTGCCAGTAGAGGCGGGAGGTCTGTCTCCTACAATGAGCAGTTCTTC.

The chain is built from TRBV4-1 and TRBJ2-5; D remains ambiguous. CDR3 size: 15 residues. Germline V lookup: CDR1 MGHRA, CDR2 YSYEKL. V gave up 0 bases and J gave up 5 bases, with 13 bases separating them. The DNA of the CDR3 is TGCGCCAGCAGCCAAGAGGCTACAGAACCGGAGACCCAGTACTTC. It translates to CASSQEATEPETQYF.

This clonotype was picked up many times. This chain joins TRBV12-3 or TRBV12-4 and TRBJ1-4; D gene uncertain. Between the trimmed V and J ends, which lost 6 bases and 0 bases, there was a span of 14 bases. This CDR3 region has 16 residues. CDR3 nucleotide sequence: TGTGCCAGCAGACTACGAGACATTACAACTAATGAAAAACTGTTTTTT. Translation: CASRLRDITTNEKLFF.

This clonotype was detected many times. The chain carries TRBV27 and TRBJ2-1, with TRBD2 matching 8 bases. This CDR3 is 18 amino acids long. V lost 3 bases, J lost 7 bases, and 17 bases stayed unmatched. The germline V gene encodes CDR1 MNHEY and CDR2 SMNVEV (reference sequence). This CDR3 reads CASSFGAGVIKGGNEQFF. In DNA form, the CDR3 reads TGTGCCAGCAGTTTCGGAGCGGGAGTGATCAAGGGGGGAAATGAGCAGTTCTTC.

This clonotype was seen at least ten times. V is TRBV30 and J is TRBJ2-3, with no clear D. From germline, CDR1 is GTSNPN and CDR2 SVGIG (reference sequence). V lost 4 bases and J 3 bases, leaving 8 bases between the germline ends. The CDR3 is made up of 12 amino acids. CDR3 coding DNA: TGTGCCTGGAATTTGCGGACAGATACGCAGTATTTT. Translated: CAWNLRTDTQYF.

At least ten counts were recorded for this clonotype. The chain combines TRBV28 with TRBJ1-2, with TRBD1 matching 8 bases. CDR1 and CDR2 from the germline V gene are MDHEN and SYDVKM. The V segment lost 6 bases and the J segment 7 bases; nucleotides outside the gene matches: 10. The length of the CDR3 is 14 residues. The CDR3 reads CASSSPGTGGGYTF. CDR3 bases: TGTGCCAGCAGCTCCCCCGGGACAGGAGGTGGCTACACCTTC.

This clonotype was counted between two and nine times. V usage is TRBV11-2 and J usage is TRBJ2-1; 12 bases are a match to TRBD2. The last part of the DNA fits TRBJ2-5 better; the J call may be wrong. This CDR3 has 18 amino acids. CDR1 and CDR2 (germline): SGHAT, FQNNGV. The CDR3 spells CASSLGNLAGGSEETQYF. The CDR3 DNA reads TGTGCCAGCAGCTTAGGAAACCTAGCGGGAGGGTCGGAAGAGACCCAGTACTTC.

This clonotype was seen at least ten times. The V call is TRBV7-2, the J call TRBJ2-3; TRBD2 might be the D (6 bases). CDR1 is SGHTA and CDR2 is FQGNSA in the germline V gene. The CDR3 contains 14 residues. Trimming pared 5 bases from V and 6 bases from J, leaving 15 bases between. The CDR3 reads CASSPFPSADTQYF. CDR3 coding DNA: TGTGCCAGCAGCCCATTCCCTAGCGCGGATACGCAGTATTTT.

This clonotype occurred many times. V and J are TRBV2 and TRBJ2-2, with D possibly TRBD1 on 6 matching bases. The CDR3 contains 15 residues. The V gene lost 6 bases and the J gene lost 0 bases, with 11 bases spanning the gap. Germline CDR1 is SNHLY and CDR2 is FYNNEI. The CDR3 DNA follows: TGTGCCAGCAGGAGGGGGACGGCGAACACCGGGGAGCTGTTTTTT. This encodes CASRRGTANTGELFF.